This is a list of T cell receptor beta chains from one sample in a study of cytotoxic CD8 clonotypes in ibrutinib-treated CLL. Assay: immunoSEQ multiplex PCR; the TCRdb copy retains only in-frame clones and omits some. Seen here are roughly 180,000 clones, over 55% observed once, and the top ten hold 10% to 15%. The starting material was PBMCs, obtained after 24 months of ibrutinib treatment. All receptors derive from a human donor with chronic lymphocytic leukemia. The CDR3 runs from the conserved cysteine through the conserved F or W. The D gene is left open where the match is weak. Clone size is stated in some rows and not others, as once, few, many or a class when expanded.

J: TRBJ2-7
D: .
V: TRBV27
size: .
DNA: TGTGCCAGCAGTTTACGAGGGGGATTGTACGAGCAGTACTTC
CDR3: CASSLRGGLYEQYF

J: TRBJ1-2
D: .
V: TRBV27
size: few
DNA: TGTGCCAGCAGCGTAAATAAGGGCTTCGGTTACTATGGCTACACCTTC
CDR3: CASSVNKGFGYYGYTF

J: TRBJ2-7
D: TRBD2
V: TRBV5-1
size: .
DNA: TGCGCCAGCAGCTTGGGGACTAGCGGGAATTACGAGCAGTACTTC
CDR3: CASSLGTSGNYEQYF

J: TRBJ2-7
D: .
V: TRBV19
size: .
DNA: TGTGCCAGCGCCTTTCAGGCTTCTCCTTACTACGAGCAGTACTTC
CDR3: CASAFQASPYYEQYF

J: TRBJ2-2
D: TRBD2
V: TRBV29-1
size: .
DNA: TGCAGCGTTGGACTAGCGGGGAGAATGGCCGGGGAGCTGTTTTTT
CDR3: CSVGLAGRMAGELFF

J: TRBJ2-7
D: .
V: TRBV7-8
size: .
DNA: TGTGCCAGCACCCACGGCCGGGGCTACGAGCAGTACTTC
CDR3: CASTHGRGYEQYF

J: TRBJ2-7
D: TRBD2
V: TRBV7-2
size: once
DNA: TGTGCCAGCAACTTACGGGCGGGAGGAGCCTACGAGCAGTACTTC
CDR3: CASNLRAGGAYEQYF

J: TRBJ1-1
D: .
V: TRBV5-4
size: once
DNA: TGTGCCAGCAGCTTACAGTCGGCGAACACTGAAGCTTTCTTT
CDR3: CASSLQSANTEAFF

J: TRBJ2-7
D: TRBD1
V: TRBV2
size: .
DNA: TGTGCCAGCAGCCCCAGTCAGGGGGCTACCTACGAGCAGTACTTC
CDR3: CASSPSQGATYEQYF

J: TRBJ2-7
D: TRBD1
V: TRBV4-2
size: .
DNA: TGTGCCAGCAGCCTGGACAGGGCCTACGAGCAGTACTTC
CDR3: CASSLDRAYEQYF

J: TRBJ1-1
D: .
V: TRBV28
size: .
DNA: TGTGCCAGCAGTTCCGAAGCAAACACTGAAGCTTTCTTT
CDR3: CASSSEANTEAFF

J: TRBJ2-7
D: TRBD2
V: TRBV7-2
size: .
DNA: TGTGCCAGCAGAGTCGGGGGGAGCTCCTACGAGCAGTACTTC
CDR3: CASRVGGSSYEQYF

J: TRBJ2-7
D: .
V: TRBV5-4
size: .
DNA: TGTGCCAGCAGCTTGGGCGGACTACCCTACGAGCAGTACTTC
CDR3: CASSLGGLPYEQYF

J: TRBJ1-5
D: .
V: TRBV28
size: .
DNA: TGTGCCAGCAGTGTAACGACAGGTAGCAATCAGCCCCAGCATTTT
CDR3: CASSVTTGSNQPQHF

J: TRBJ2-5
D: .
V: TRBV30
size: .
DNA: TGTGCCTGGAGTGTACTGGGACCAGTGGTGGCCCAGTACTTC
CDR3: CAWSVLGPVVAQYF

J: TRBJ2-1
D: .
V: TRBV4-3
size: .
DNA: TGCGCCAGCAGCCAAGAGGGGAGGGGGGTACGGTTCTTC
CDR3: CASSQEGRGVRFF

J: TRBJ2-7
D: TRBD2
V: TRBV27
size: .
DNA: TGTGCCAGCAGACCGGGACTAGCGGGAGACGGGGTAGACCCCTACGAGCAGTACTTC
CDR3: CASRPGLAGDGVDPYEQYF

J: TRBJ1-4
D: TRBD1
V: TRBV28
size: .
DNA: TGTGCCAGCAGTTCGGGACAGTCTAATGAAAAACTGTTTTTT
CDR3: CASSSGQSNEKLFF

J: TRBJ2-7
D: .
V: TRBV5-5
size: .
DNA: TGTGCCAGCAGCTTACGATTCGGCAGGACCTACGAGCAGTACTTC
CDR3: CASSLRFGRTYEQYF

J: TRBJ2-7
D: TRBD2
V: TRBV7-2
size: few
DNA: TGTGCCAGCAGCTCTTATTTTGGCGGGAGTAGGGCCGTATACTTC
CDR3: CASSSYFGGSRAVYF

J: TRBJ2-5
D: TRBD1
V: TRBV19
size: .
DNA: TGTGCCAGTAGTAGAGGGGCGGCAGGGGGAGTGGAGACCCAGTACTTC
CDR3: CASSRGAAGGVETQYF

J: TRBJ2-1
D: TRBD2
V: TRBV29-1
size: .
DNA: TGCAGCGTTGAAGAAGGTACTAGCGGCGATGAGCAGTTCTTC
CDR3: CSVEEGTSGDEQFF

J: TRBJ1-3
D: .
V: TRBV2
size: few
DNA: TGTGCCAGCAGTGGACGAGCGGTCACCATATATTTT
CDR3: CASSGRAVTIYF

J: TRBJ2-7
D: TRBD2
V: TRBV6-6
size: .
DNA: TGTGCCAGCAGCCCTTCTAGCGGGACCCACTCCTACGAGCAGTACTTC
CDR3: CASSPSSGTHSYEQYF

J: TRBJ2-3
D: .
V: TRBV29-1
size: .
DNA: TGCAGCGTTGAAGAAGCCTTTGCAGATACGCAGTATTTT
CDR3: CSVEEAFADTQYF

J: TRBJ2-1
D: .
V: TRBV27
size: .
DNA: TGTGCCAGCAGTTTATCTAGAAGCTCCTACAATGAGCAGTTCTTC
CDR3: CASSLSRSSYNEQFF

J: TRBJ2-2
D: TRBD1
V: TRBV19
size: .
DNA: TGTGCCAGTAGTTACGGGACAGTTACTGCCGGGGAGCTGTTTTTT
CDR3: CASSYGTVTAGELFF

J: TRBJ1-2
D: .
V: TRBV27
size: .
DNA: TGTGCCAGCAGCTCCTCGGGGGGATCCGACTATGGCTACACCTTC
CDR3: CASSSSGGSDYGYTF

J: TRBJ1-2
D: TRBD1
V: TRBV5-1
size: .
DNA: TGCGCCAGCACGGACAGGGCGAACTATGGCTACACCTTC
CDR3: CASTDRANYGYTF

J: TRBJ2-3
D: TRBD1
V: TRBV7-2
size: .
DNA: TGTGCCAGCAGCCCACAGGGGTCTTTGGCAGATACGCAGTATTTT
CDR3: CASSPQGSLADTQYF

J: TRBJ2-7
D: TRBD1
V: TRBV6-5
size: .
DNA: TGTGCCAGCAGTTTACGACAGGGAACCTACGAGCAGTACTTC
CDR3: CASSLRQGTYEQYF

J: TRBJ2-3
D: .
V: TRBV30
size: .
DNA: TGTGCCTGGAGTGAACCTCGGGGGTCTTTAGATACGCAGTATTTT
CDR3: CAWSEPRGSLDTQYF

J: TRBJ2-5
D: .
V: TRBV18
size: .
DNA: TGTGCCAGCTCGCAAGGACAGCAAGAGACCCAGTACTTC
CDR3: CASSQGQQETQYF

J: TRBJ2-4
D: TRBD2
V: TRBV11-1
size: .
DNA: TGTGCCAGCAGCCTCGGACTAGATGGCATTCAGTACTTC
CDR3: CASSLGLDGIQYF

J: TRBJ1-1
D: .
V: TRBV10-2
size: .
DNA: TGCGCCAGCACCAGGGGTTCCGGCACTGAAGCTTTCTTT
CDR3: CASTRGSGTEAFF

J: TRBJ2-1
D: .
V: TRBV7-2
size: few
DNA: TGTGCCAGCAGCTTATCGGGGTCCTACAATGAGCAGTTCTTC
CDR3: CASSLSGSYNEQFF

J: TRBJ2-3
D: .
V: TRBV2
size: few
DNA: TGTGCCAGCAGCCCGGCCCTCACAGATACGCAGTATTTT
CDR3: CASSPALTDTQYF

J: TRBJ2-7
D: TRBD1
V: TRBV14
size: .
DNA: TGTGCCAGCAGCCGCGTACAGGGGGTCGGTGACGAGCAGTACTTC
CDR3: CASSRVQGVGDEQYF

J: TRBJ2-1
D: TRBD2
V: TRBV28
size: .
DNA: TGTGCCAGCAGTTCCGACCATCGGACTAGCGGGAGGTTATACAATGAGCAGTTCTTC
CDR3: CASSSDHRTSGRLYNEQFF

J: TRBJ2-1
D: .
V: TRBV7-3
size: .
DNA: TGTGCCAGCAGCTTCGAAGGGGCGGAGCAGTTCTTC
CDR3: CASSFEGAEQFF

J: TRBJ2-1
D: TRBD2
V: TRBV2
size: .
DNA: TGTGCCAGCAAAGAGACTAGCGGGATCTACAATGAGCAGTTCTTC
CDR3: CASKETSGIYNEQFF

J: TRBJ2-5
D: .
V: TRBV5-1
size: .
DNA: TGCGCCAGCAGCTTTCTGGAGACCCAGTACTTC
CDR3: CASSFLETQYF

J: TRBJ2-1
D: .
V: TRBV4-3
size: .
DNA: TGCGCCAGCAGCCAAGAGAGGTACAATGAGCAGTTCTTC
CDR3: CASSQERYNEQFF

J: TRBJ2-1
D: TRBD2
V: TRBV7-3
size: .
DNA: TGTGCCAGCAGCGCAGGACTAGCGGTTTACAATGAGCAGTTCTTC
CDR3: CASSAGLAVYNEQFF

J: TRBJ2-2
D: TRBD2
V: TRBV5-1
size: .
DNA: TGCGCCAGCAGCTTGATGCCGACTAGCGGGGCGAACACCGGGGAGCTGTTTTTT
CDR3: CASSLMPTSGANTGELFF

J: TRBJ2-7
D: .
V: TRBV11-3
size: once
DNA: TGTGCCAGCAGCTTAGACGGGACACCTCCCTACGAGCAGTACTTC
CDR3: CASSLDGTPPYEQYF

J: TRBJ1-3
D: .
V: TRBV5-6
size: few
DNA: TGTGCCAGCAGCTTGTGGGACACCATATATTTT
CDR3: CASSLWDTIYF

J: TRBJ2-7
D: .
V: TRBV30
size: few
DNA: TGTGCCTACGAGCCAGTCCCCTACGAGCAGTACTTC
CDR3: CAYEPVPYEQYF

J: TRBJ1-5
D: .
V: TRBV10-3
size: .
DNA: TGTGCCATCAGTGATCCGGGGAGCAATCAGCCCCAGCATTTT
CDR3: CAISDPGSNQPQHF

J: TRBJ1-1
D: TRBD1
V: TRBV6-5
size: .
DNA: TGTGCCAGCAGAACCGGGACAGGGTCGGTTGGAGCTTTCTTT
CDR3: CASRTGTGSVGAFF

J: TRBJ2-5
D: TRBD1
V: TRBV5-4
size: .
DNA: TGTGCCAGCAGCAACAGGGGCTATGGTATGGAGACCCAGTACTTC
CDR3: CASSNRGYGMETQYF

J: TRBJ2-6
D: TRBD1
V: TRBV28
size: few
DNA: TGTGCCAGCAGTCGGACAGGGTCTGGGGCCAACGTCCTGACTTTC
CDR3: CASSRTGSGANVLTF

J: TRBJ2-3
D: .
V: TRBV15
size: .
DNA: TGTGCCACCAGCCTTTCGAGGGGCAGTACCACAGATACGCAGTATTTT
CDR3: CATSLSRGSTTDTQYF

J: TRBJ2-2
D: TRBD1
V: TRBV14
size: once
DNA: TGTGCCAGCAGCCAACGCCGGGACAGGGTCACCGGGGAGCTGTTTTTT
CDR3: CASSQRRDRVTGELFF

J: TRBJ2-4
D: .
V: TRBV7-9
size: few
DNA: TGTGCCAGCAGCTTACCTCAGGAAAACATTCAGTACTTC
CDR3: CASSLPQENIQYF